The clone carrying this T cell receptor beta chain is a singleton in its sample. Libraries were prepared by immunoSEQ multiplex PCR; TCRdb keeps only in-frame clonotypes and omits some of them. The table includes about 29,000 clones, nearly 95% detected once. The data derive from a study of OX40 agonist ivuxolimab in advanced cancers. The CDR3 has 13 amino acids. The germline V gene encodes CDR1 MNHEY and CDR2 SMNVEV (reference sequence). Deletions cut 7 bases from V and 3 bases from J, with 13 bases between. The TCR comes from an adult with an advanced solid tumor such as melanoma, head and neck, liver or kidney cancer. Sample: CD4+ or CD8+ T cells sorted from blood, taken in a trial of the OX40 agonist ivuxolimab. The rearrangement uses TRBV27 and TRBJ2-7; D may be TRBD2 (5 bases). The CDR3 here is CASTPSGNYEQYF. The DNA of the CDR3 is TGTGCCAGCACCCCGTCGGGGAACTACGAGCAGTACTTC.